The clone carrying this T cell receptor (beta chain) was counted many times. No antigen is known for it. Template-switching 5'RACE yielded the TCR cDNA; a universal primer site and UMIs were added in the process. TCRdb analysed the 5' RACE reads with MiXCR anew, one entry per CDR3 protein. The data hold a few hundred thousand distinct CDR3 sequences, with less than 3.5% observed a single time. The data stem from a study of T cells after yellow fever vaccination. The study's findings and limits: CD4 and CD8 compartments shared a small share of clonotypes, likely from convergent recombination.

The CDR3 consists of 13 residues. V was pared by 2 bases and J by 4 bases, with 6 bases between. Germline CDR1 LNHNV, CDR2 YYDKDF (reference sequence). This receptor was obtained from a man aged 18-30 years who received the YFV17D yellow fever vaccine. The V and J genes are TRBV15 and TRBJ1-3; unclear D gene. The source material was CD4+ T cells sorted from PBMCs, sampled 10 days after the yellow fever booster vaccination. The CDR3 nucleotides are TGTGCCACCAGCAGACCATGGGGAAACACCATATATTTT. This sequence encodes CATSRPWGNTIYF.